This T cell receptor (beta chain) was found in a study of blood T cell repertoires in COVID-19. On the study more broadly: Donors in the United States, Italy and Spain gave samples during acute or convalescent COVID-19.

As handled by the study authors: By means of reference gene primer amplification, nucleated cell counts were estimated. Assay used: immunoSEQ multiplex PCR; TCRdb lists only in-frame clones, some missing. Clone size and V and J calls were adopted from that table, with D and trimming inferred from the DNA. This sample carries some 120,000 clones, about four fifths of them seen once, and the ten largest clones take about 10%. Between the trimmed V and J ends, which lost 2 bases and 7 bases, there was a span of 12 bases. CDR3 length equals 14 residues. The germline V gene has CDR1 MNHEY and CDR2 SVGAGI.

This chain joins TRBV6-5 and TRBJ2-1; possibly TRBD2 for D (5 bases). The sample taken for sequencing was peripheral blood. This TCR derives from a man aged 60 to 69 with acute or convalescent COVID-19. CDR3 loop: CASSYVSRGNEQFF. DNA for the CDR3: TGTGCCAGCAGTTACGTGTCTAGAGGGAATGAGCAGTTCTTC.